The source of this TCR beta chain is a study of shared clonotypes between healthy human individuals. This CDR3 comprises 19 residues. In germline, CDR1 is LNHDA, CDR2 SQIVND (reference sequence). Trimming cost V 9 bases and J 9 bases, with 35 bases left between them. This clone was detected once. Some clones are missing from TCRdb's copy, which holds only in-frame ones; the method was immunoSEQ multiplex PCR. Of millions of clones listed, approximately 95% are singletons. This receptor was obtained from a man aged 18-30 years in good health. Some clones in this sample may be carry-over from other donors' samples. The sequenced material came from naive CD4+ T cells from PBMCs. Subset described: CD45RA+ positively selected. The rearrangement joins TRBV19 to TRBJ2-2; D possibly corresponds to TRBD2 (9 bases). The CDR3 loop is CARRSWTGKNLSGSRELFF. The CDR3 DNA sequence: TGTGCCAGAAGATCCTGGACAGGGAAAAACCTTAGCGGGAGCCGGGAGCTGTTTTTT.